These T cell receptor beta chains were read from a single sample in a study of T cell responses to AZD1222 COVID-19 vaccine. Method: immunoSEQ multiplex PCR; TCRdb's copy keeps in-frame clones and lacks some. Among 96,000 or so clones listed, about 89% were seen once. The sequenced sample was peripheral blood, obtained on day 0 of AZD1222 vaccination. Receptors were obtained from an adult in good health. Each CDR3 is given with its conserved first and last residue. A D gene is named only where the DNA matches it firmly. Not every row has a clone size; where given, it reads once, few, many or a size class.

j_call clone_size v_call d_call cdr3_aa cdr3_nt
TRBJ1-1 NA TRBV5-4 TRBD1 CASSRTGDTEAFF TGTGCCAGCAGCCGGACAGGGGACACTGAAGCTTTCTTT
TRBJ2-1 NA TRBV3-1/TRBV3-2 NA CASSHGQGVNEQFF TGTGCCAGCAGCCATGGCCAGGGAGTGAATGAGCAGTTCTTC
TRBJ2-2 NA TRBV5-4 NA CASSSGFSAGVTGELFF TGTGCCAGCAGCTCGGGCTTTAGCGCAGGGGTCACCGGGGAGCTGTTTTTT
TRBJ2-3 NA TRBV11-2 NA CASSSDTSTDTQYF TGTGCCAGCAGCTCAGACACAAGCACAGATACGCAGTATTTT
TRBJ2-7 NA TRBV11-2 TRBD2 CASSLVTGGSYEQYF TGTGCCAGCAGCTTAGTTACGGGGGGCTCCTACGAGCAGTACTTC
TRBJ1-5 NA TRBV19 NA CASRLDPGGNQPQHF TGTGCCAGTAGATTGGATCCGGGGGGCAATCAGCCCCAGCATTTT
TRBJ1-5 NA TRBV28 TRBD1 CASRPDRERNQPQHF TGTGCCAGCAGGCCCGACAGGGAGCGCAATCAGCCCCAGCATTTT
TRBJ1-1 few TRBV5-4 NA CASSLVVGNTEAFF TGTGCCAGCAGCTTGGTCGTCGGGAACACTGAAGCTTTCTTT
TRBJ2-2 once TRBV5-1 NA CASAIKQNTGELFF TGCGCCAGCGCGATAAAACAAAACACCGGGGAGCTGTTTTTT
TRBJ1-6 NA TRBV21-1 NA CASSKKGQGAPHNSPLHF TGTGCCAGCAGCAAAAAGGGACAGGGAGCTCCCCATAATTCACCCCTCCACTTT
TRBJ1-6 NA TRBV2 NA CASSAQGPSNSPLHF TGTGCCAGCAGTGCCCAGGGCCCTAGCAATTCACCCCTCCACTTT
TRBJ2-2 NA TRBV19 TRBD2 CASSFRTSGGAGTGELFF TGTGCCAGTAGTTTCCGGACTAGCGGGGGGGCTGGCACCGGGGAGCTGTTTTTT
TRBJ1-2 NA TRBV19 TRBD1 CASSTTGGDYYGYTF TGTGCCAGTAGTACAACAGGGGGCGACTACTATGGCTACACCTTC